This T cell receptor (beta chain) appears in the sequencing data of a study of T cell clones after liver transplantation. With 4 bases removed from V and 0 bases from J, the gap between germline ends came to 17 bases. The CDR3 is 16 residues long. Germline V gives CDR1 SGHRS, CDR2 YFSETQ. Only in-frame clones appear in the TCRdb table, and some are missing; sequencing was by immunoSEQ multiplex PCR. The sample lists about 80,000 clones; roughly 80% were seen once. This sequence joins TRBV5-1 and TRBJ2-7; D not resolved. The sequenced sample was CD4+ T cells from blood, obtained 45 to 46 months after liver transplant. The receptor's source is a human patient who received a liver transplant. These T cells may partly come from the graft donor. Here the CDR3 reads CASSGDTRSYSYEQYF. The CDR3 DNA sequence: TGCGCCAGCAGCGGCGACACTCGTTCTTACTCCTACGAGCAGTACTTC.